These 4 T cell receptor beta chains came from one sample sequenced in a study of T cells in Graves' hyperthyroidism and ophthalmopathy. RNA transcripts provided the source from which TCR beta CDR3 regions were amplified. An initial round of RT-PCR targeting the TCR CDR3 relied on the HTBI primer set. From the multiplex PCR reads, TCRdb called clonotypes with MiXCR, one entry per CDR3 protein. The sample has 490,000 or so distinct CDR3 sequences, 15% to 20% seen once. Sequencing was done on a sample of blood. These receptor sequences come from a man aged 40-49 years with Graves' ophthalmopathy.

The chain recombines TRBV20-1 with TRBJ1-2; TRBD1 matches at 8 bases. The CDR3 contains 13 residues. Germline values: CDR1 DFQATT, CDR2 SNEGSKA (reference sequence). Losses at the gene ends were 5 bases for V and 4 bases for J; bases not matched to a gene: 6. CDR3 sequence: CSASLQGAYGYTF. Here the CDR3 DNA reads TGCAGTGCTTCGTTGCAGGGGGCCTATGGCTACACCTTC.

This clonotype was observed at least ten times. The CDR3 nucleotides are TGTGCCAGCAGTATACCCGGGACAGGGGGCTCCTACGAGCAGTACTTC. Its protein is CASSIPGTGGSYEQYF. The V call is TRBV28, the J call TRBJ2-7; 11 positions match TRBD1. Germline values: CDR1 MDHEN, CDR2 SYDVKM. This CDR3 has 16 residues. V lost 5 bases, J lost 0 bases, and 6 bases stayed unmatched. Supplemented by reference TRBV28 and TRBJ2-7, the full variable domain reads DVKVTQSSRYLVKRTGEKVFLECVQDMDHENMFWYRQDPGLGLRLIYFSYDVKMKEKGDIPEGYSVSREKKERFSLILESASTNQTSMYLCASSIPGTGGSYEQYFGPGTRLTVT.

This clonotype was seen many times. The chain is built from TRBV11-1 and TRBJ2-3; D is possibly TRBD1 (5 bases). Deletions cut 4 bases from V and 3 bases from J, with 14 bases between. Germline values: CDR1 SGHAT, CDR2 FQDESV (reference sequence). The CDR3 is 15 residues long. CDR3 sequence reads: CASSSLRVSTDTQYF. DNA for the CDR3: TGTGCCAGCAGCTCACTCAGGGTTTCGACAGATACGCAGTATTTT.

This sequence joins TRBV3-1 and TRBJ1-1, with D possibly matching TRBD1 (5 bases). In germline, CDR1 is LGHDT, CDR2 YNNKEL (reference sequence). V lost 2 bases to trimming and J lost 10 bases, with 17 bases between them. The CDR3 is made up of 14 amino acids. DNA for the CDR3: TGTGCCAGCAGCCAAAGACACCAAGGGGCGGGAGCTTTCTTT. The encoded protein is CASSQRHQGAGAFF. The full variable domain, in which reference TRBV3-1 and TRBJ1-1 provide the parts outside the CDR3, is DTAVSQTPKYLVTQMGNDKSIKCEQNLGHDTMYWYKQDSKKFLKIMFSYNNKELIINETVPNRFSPKSPDKAHLNLHINSLELGDSAVYFCASSQRHQGAGAFFGQGTRLTVV.